Listed below are T cell receptor beta chains from one sample, sequenced in a study of blood T cell repertoires in COVID-19. The method was immunoSEQ multiplex PCR; TCRdb's version includes in-frame clones alone and lacks a portion of them. Here the sample spans more than 250,000 clones, around 86% being singletons. The source material was PBMCs or T cells enriched from blood (not recorded which). Every receptor here comes from a woman younger than 35 who had recovered from COVID-19. Both conserved end residues are part of each CDR3. D genes are given only for firm matches. Part of the rows lack a size; the others show once, few, many or a class for expanded clones.

d_call j_call v_call clone_size cdr3_aa cdr3_nt
. TRBJ2-3 TRBV5-8 . CASSLAGSTDTQYF TGTGCCAGCAGCTTGGCAGGGAGCACAGATACGCAGTATTTT
TRBD1 TRBJ2-7 TRBV27 . CAETPGQGLYEQYF TGTGCCGAGACACCGGGACAGGGGTTATACGAGCAGTACTTC
. TRBJ2-7 TRBV20-1 . CSVRQGHEQYF TGCAGTGTGAGGCAGGGTCACGAGCAGTACTTC
TRBD2 TRBJ2-1 TRBV28 . CASSLFSTSGTYNEQFF TGTGCCAGCAGTTTATTTTCGACTAGCGGGACCTACAATGAGCAGTTCTTC
. TRBJ1-1 TRBV19 . CASSMSGTFEAFF TGTGCCAGTAGTATGTCCGGGACATTTGAAGCTTTCTTT
. TRBJ1-5 TRBV7-8 . CASSLYQGPSQPQHF TGTGCCAGCAGCTTATATCAGGGCCCCAGTCAGCCCCAGCATTTT
TRBD1 TRBJ1-3 TRBV30 . CAWSQGVSSGNTIYF TGTGCCTGGAGCCAGGGGGTAAGCTCTGGAAACACCATATATTTT
. TRBJ2-1 TRBV27 once CASSFETGRIYEQFF TGTGCCAGCAGTTTCGAAACAGGGAGAATATATGAGCAGTTCTTC
. TRBJ2-3 TRBV3-1/TRBV3-2 . CASSRSTGIGADTQYF TGTGCCAGCAGTCGTTCAACAGGGATAGGGGCTGATACGCAGTATTTT
. TRBJ1-5 TRBV4-1 . CASSQGGPYQPQHF TGCGCCAGCAGCCAGGGAGGGCCGTATCAGCCCCAGCATTTT
. TRBJ2-2 TRBV10-1 . CASSETINQGNTGELFF TGCGCCAGCAGTGAGACCATAAACCAGGGGAACACCGGGGAGCTGTTTTTT
. TRBJ1-1 TRBV2 . CASSQQGNTEAFF TGTGCCAGCAGTCAACAGGGGAACACTGAAGCTTTCTTT
TRBD2 TRBJ2-3 TRBV18 . CASSSRAGDLTDTQYF TGTGCCAGCTCGAGTCGAGCGGGGGATTTAACAGATACGCAGTATTTT
. TRBJ1-5 TRBV6-5 once CASRGHGNQPQHF TGTGCCAGCAGGGGGCACGGCAATCAGCCCCAGCATTTT
. TRBJ1-2 TRBV11-2 . CASSSGEDLIRGYTF TGTGCCAGCAGCTCAGGGGAAGACCTCATTCGGGGCTACACCTTC
TRBD1 TRBJ1-1 TRBV2 . CASSERDRGQTEAFF TGTGCCAGCAGTGAACGGGACAGGGGTCAAACTGAAGCTTTCTTT
TRBD1 TRBJ1-4 TRBV20-1 . CSATDRAEKLFF TGCAGTGCTACTGACAGGGCTGAAAAACTGTTTTTT
TRBD2 TRBJ2-1 TRBV10-3 . CAISAGDAYNEQFF TGTGCCATCTCAGCGGGAGACGCCTACAATGAGCAGTTCTTC
. TRBJ1-5 TRBV19 . CASGWERGNQPQHF TGTGCCAGCGGCTGGGAAAGGGGGAATCAGCCCCAGCATTTT
TRBD1 TRBJ1-2 TRBV30 . CAWSVPGQLPTF TGTGCCTGGAGTGTGCCGGGACAGCTTCCCACCTTC
TRBD1 TRBJ1-5 TRBV18 . CASSPGQGFGNQPQHF TGTGCCAGCTCACCTGGACAGGGGTTTGGGAATCAGCCCCAGCATTTT
. TRBJ2-3 TRBV7-3 . CASSPQSTDTQYF TGTGCCAGCAGCCCCCAAAGCACAGATACGCAGTATTTT
. TRBJ1-5 TRBV10-3 . CAISPDSYQPQHF TGTGCCATCAGCCCGGACAGTTATCAGCCCCAGCATTTT
. TRBJ2-3 TRBV5-6 . CASSLAVHTQYF TGTGCCAGCAGCTTGGCGGTGCATACGCAGTATTTT
. TRBJ1-2 TRBV6-1 . CASSPGQLYGYTF TGTGCCAGCAGCCCAGGACAGCTATATGGCTACACCTTC
. TRBJ1-6 TRBV5-1 . CASSFKLVGLSPLHF TGCGCCAGCAGCTTCAAATTGGTGGGCCTTTCACCCCTCCACTTT
. TRBJ2-1 TRBV9 . CASSPSRGDEQFF TGTGCCAGCAGCCCTAGCAGGGGAGATGAGCAGTTCTTC
. TRBJ2-2 TRBV7-3 . CASSSGAGELFF TGTGCCAGCAGCTCCGGGGCCGGGGAGCTGTTTTTT
. TRBJ1-2 TRBV19 . CASSQGPYGYTF TGTGCCAGTAGTCAGGGGCCCTATGGCTACACCTTC
TRBD1 TRBJ1-2 TRBV28 . CASETTGTAEDGYTF TGTGCCAGCGAAACGACAGGGACGGCAGAAGATGGCTACACCTTC
. TRBJ2-1 TRBV10-3 few CAITGSSYNEQFF TGTGCCATCACGGGGAGCTCCTACAATGAGCAGTTCTTC
. TRBJ2-5 TRBV12-3/TRBV12-4 . CASSLGRKETQYF TGTGCCAGCAGTTTGGGCAGAAAAGAGACCCAGTACTTC
. TRBJ1-5 TRBV19 . CASTGGGQPQHF TGTGCCAGTACCGGAGGAGGTCAGCCCCAGCATTTT
. TRBJ2-3 TRBV7-8 once CASSPSAGLGTDTQYF TGTGCCAGCAGCCCGAGTGCAGGTTTGGGTACAGATACGCAGTATTTT
. TRBJ1-5 TRBV2 . CASTLSELFNQPQHF TGTGCCAGCACGTTGTCTGAACTGTTCAATCAGCCCCAGCATTTT
. TRBJ1-1 TRBV10-2 . CASIQQSSNTEAFF TGCGCCAGCATCCAACAGAGTTCAAACACTGAAGCTTTCTTT
. TRBJ1-5 TRBV28 . CASSLGATKPQHF TGTGCCAGCAGTTTAGGGGCGACGAAGCCCCAGCATTTT
. TRBJ2-7 TRBV2 . CASSEQGKGYEQYF TGTGCCAGCAGTGAGCAGGGCAAGGGCTACGAGCAGTACTTC
TRBD1 TRBJ2-3 TRBV19 . CASSSGQGGDTQYF TGTGCCAGTAGTTCCGGACAGGGAGGAGATACGCAGTATTTT
TRBD1 TRBJ2-7 TRBV12-3/TRBV12-4 . CASSSGTGYEQYF TGTGCCAGCAGTTCCGGGACAGGCTACGAGCAGTACTTC
TRBD2 TRBJ2-5 TRBV5-4 . CASSLALAGLETQYF TGTGCCAGCAGCTTGGCTCTAGCGGGGTTGGAGACCCAGTACTTC
. TRBJ2-7 TRBV5-5 once CASSLVQGSYEQYF TGTGCCAGCAGCTTGGTACAGGGTTCCTACGAGCAGTACTTC